What follows describes a single T cell receptor (beta chain). Its antigen is as yet unknown. Distinct nucleotide sequences in the sample also encode this CDR3. These data belong to a study of shared clonotypes between healthy human individuals. Study in general: Plates per donor: three CD4 naive, three CD4 memory, two CD8 naive, one CD8 memory.

Study findings and constraints: Memory subsets generally showed smaller estimated richness than naive subsets did. A reduction in generation probabilities was seen for non-shared clonotypes relative to those shared by all four donors.

As defined, naive CD8 cells were CD45RO-negative and positively selected for CCR7, with terminally differentiated effector memory CD45RA+ cells excluded. Genomic DNA of each subset was evenly split across several immunoSEQ plates. The assay was immunoSEQ multiplex PCR, and TCRdb's table has in-frame clones only and misses some. The sample has about 590,000 clones, just under 97% seen once. This TCR derives from a woman younger than 45 in good health. Sample: naive CD8+ T cells sorted from blood.

The CDR3 region is CASSGGDSYNEQFF. CDR3 bases: TGTGCCAGCAGCGGAGGGGACTCCTACAATGAGCAGTTCTTC. V is TRBV9 and J is TRBJ2-1; perhaps D is TRBD1 or TRBD2 (5 bases each). This CDR3 contains 14 residues. Deletions cut 3 bases from V and 0 bases from J, with 7 bases between. Looked up from germline, CDR1 is SGDLS and CDR2 is YYNGEE.